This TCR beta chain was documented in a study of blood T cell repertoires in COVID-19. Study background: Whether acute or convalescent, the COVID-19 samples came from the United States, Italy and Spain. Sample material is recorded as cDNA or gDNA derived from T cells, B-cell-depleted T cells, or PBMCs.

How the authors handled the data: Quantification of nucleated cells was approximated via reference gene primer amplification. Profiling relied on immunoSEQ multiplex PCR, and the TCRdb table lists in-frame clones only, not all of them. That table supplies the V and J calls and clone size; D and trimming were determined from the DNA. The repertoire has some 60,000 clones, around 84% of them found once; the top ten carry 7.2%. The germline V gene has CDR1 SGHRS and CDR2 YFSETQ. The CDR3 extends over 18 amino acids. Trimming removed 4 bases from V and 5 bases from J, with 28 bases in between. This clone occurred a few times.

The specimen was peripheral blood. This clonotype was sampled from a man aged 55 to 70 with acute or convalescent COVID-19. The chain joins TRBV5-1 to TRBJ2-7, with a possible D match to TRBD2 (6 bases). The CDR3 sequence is CASSARPAETRGANEQYF. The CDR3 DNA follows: TGCGCCAGCAGCGCGAGGCCGGCCGAGACGCGGGGCGCCAACGAGCAGTACTTC.